These 8 T cell receptor beta chains share one sample of origin, sequenced in a study of T cell repertoires in cytomegalovirus infection. TCRdb used MiXCR to reprocess the reads, holding one entry per CDR3 protein. The sample lists approximately 910,000 distinct CDR3 sequences; roughly 31% were seen once. Their antigens remain unidentified. Sequenced here: cultured CD8+ T cells from PBMCs, sampled from culture after CMV antigen stimulation. Receptors were obtained from a human donor in good health (CMV status not recorded). Some clones in this sample may be carry-over from other donors' samples.

This clonotype was counted only a few times. The chain recombines TRBV27 with TRBJ1-2; no clear D gene. The CDR3 totals 14 residues. Germline CDR1 is MNHEY and CDR2 is SMNVEV (reference sequence). V lost 5 bases to trimming and J lost 8 bases, with 18 bases between them. The CDR3 nucleotides are TGTGCCAGCAGTCTACGCGGCGGACCACACGGCTACACCTTC. It is translated as CASSLRGGPHGYTF.

The sample holds a few counts of this clonotype. The chain combines TRBV4-1 with TRBJ2-1; a weak D match, TRBD1 (6 bases). With 3 bases removed from V and 1 base from J, the gap between germline ends came to 22 bases. Per the germline V gene, CDR1 is MGHRA and CDR2 is YSYEKL. The CDR3 has 19 amino acids. The CDR3 sequence: CASSHRWGDRSVSYNEQFF. The CDR3 DNA sequence: TGCGCCAGCAGCCACAGGTGGGGAGACAGGAGCGTTTCCTACAATGAGCAGTTCTTC.

This clonotype was seen a handful of times. The rearrangement joins TRBV4-1 to TRBJ1-2; D is uncertain. In germline, CDR1 is MGHRA, CDR2 YSYEKL. V lost 4 bases and J lost 3, with 18 bases in between. This CDR3 is built from 16 residues. The CDR3 DNA reads as TGCGCCAGCAGCCCGCGGACTCTCCTTGACGACTATGGCTACACCTTC. It specifies CASSPRTLLDDYGYTF.

Only a few counts were recorded for this clonotype. This chain uses TRBV7-8 with TRBJ1-5; 7 bases line up with TRBD1. The CDR3 runs to 19 residues. The junction had 15 bases not matched to a gene; V was cut back by 4 bases and J by 0 bases. Germline V gene data show CDR1 as SGHVS and CDR2 as FQNEAQ. CDR3 nucleotides: TGTGCCAGCAGCTCTGAAGGACAGGACGATTTTCATAGCAATCAGCCCCAGCATTTT. This translates into CASSSEGQDDFHSNQPQHF.

This chain uses TRBV11-2 with TRBJ1-1; 7 bases map to TRBD1. This CDR3 is 16 amino acids long. The V gene's germline CDR1 is SGHAT and CDR2 FQNNGV. The J segment lost 5 bases and the V segment lost 5 bases, leaving 14 bases of the junction unmatched. This CDR3 is CASSPEPTGIRTEAFF. In DNA form, the CDR3 reads TGTGCCAGCAGCCCAGAACCGACAGGGATAAGGACTGAAGCTTTCTTT.

This rearrangement joins TRBV27 to TRBJ2-3; D is uncertain. The CDR3 sequence is 12 residues long. Germline V gene sequence: CDR1 MNHEY, CDR2 SMNVEV (reference sequence). Between the trimmed V and J ends, which lost 3 bases and 6 bases, there was a span of 7 bases. The CDR3 region has the DNA TGTGCCAGCAGTTTTGGTTACGATACGCAGTATTTT. It translates to CASSFGYDTQYF.

The CDR3 bases are TGCGCCAGCAGCCAAGGTGGGGGGCGAGGCACTGAAGCTTTCTTT. Its translation: CASSQGGGRGTEAFF. The chain combines TRBV4-1 with TRBJ1-1; D is perhaps TRBD1 (6 bases). Germline lookup yields CDR1 MGHRA and CDR2 YSYEKL. The V end lost 1 base, the J end lost 4 bases, and 13 bases lay between the germline ends. CDR3 length: 15 residues.

The chain is built from TRBV7-2 and TRBJ2-7; D gene unclear. The germline V and J ends were trimmed by 0 bases and 3 bases, with 15 bases remaining between them. The germline CDR1 and CDR2 sequences are SGHTA and FQGNSA. This CDR3 has 16 amino acids. DNA for the CDR3: TGTGCCAGCAGCTTAGCAGGTACAAGTAAATACTACGAGCAGTACTTC. Translated: CASSLAGTSKYYEQYF.